A single sample is the source of the 22 T cell receptor beta chains below, sequenced in a study of OX40 agonist ivuxolimab in advanced cancers. Clones were sequenced by immunoSEQ multiplex PCR, and TCRdb holds only the in-frame ones, with some missing. The repertoire has about 45,000 clones, roughly 82% of them found once; the top ten carry about 15%. The source material was CD4+ or CD8+ T cells sorted from blood, sampled in a trial of the OX40 agonist ivuxolimab. The receptor source for this set is an adult with an advanced solid tumor such as melanoma, head and neck, liver or kidney cancer.

This chain connects TRBV28 to TRBJ1-5; maybe TRBD1 (5 bases). This CDR3 spans 14 amino acids. The V end lost 2 bases, the J end lost 6 bases, and 11 bases lay between the germline ends. Germline V gives CDR1 MDHEN, CDR2 SYDVKM. CDR3 DNA: TGTGCCAGCAGTTTAAGGGCAGGGACTCAGCCCCAGCATTTT. Amino acid sequence: CASSLRAGTQPQHF.

This chain joins TRBV5-1 and TRBJ2-3; possible D gene TRBD2, 5 bases. The germline V and J ends were trimmed by 0 bases and 2 bases, with 10 bases remaining between them. Germline V gene lookup returns CDR1 SGHRS and CDR2 YFSETQ. The CDR3 consists of 15 residues. The CDR3 is CASSLATSTTDTQYF. The CDR3 DNA reads TGCGCCAGCAGCTTGGCTACTAGTACCACAGATACGCAGTATTTT. Drawing the rest from reference TRBV5-1 and TRBJ2-3, the complete variable domain is KAGVTQTPRYLIKTRGQQVTLSCSPISGHRSVSWYQQTPGQGLQFLFEYFSETQRNKGNFPGRFSGRQFSNSRSEMNVSTLELGDSALYLCASSLATSTTDTQYFGPGTRLTVL.

This chain links TRBV7-6 with TRBJ2-7; the match to TRBD1 covers 9 bases. CDR1 is SGHVS and CDR2 is FNYEAQ in the germline V gene. The junction had 11 bases not matched to a gene; V was cut back by 5 bases and J by 9 bases. This CDR3 has 14 residues. The CDR3 protein is CASSTTGDREGQYF. The CDR3 DNA sequence: TGTGCCAGCAGCACCACCGGGGACAGGGAAGGGCAGTACTTC.

The J gene is TRBJ2-1, the V gene TRBV28, with D unresolved. V gave up 2 bases and J gave up 6 bases, with 14 bases separating them. This CDR3 is 15 amino acids long. The germline CDR1 and CDR2 sequences are MDHEN and SYDVKM. The CDR3 reads CASSLIPQSSNEQFF. The CDR3 DNA sequence: TGTGCCAGCAGTTTAATCCCCCAGTCTAGCAATGAGCAGTTCTTC. The full variable domain, completed using reference TRBV28 and TRBJ2-1, is DVKVTQSSRYLVKRTGEKVFLECVQDMDHENMFWYRQDPGLGLRLIYFSYDVKMKEKGDIPEGYSVSREKKERFSLILESASTNQTSMYLCASSLIPQSSNEQFFGPGTRLTVL.

Concerning this clone itself: A much larger clone differs from this one at a single base, so this may be a read error. Other DNA sequences in the sample encode the same CDR3. This sequence joins TRBV11-1 and TRBJ2-1; 8 nucleotides agree with TRBD2. Germline loops: CDR1 SGHAT, CDR2 FQDESV (reference sequence). The V gene end was trimmed by 5 bases and the J gene end by 7 bases; junction bases not matched to a gene: 10. CDR3 length: 15 amino acids. The CDR3 DNA is TGTGCCAGCAGCCCGACCAGCGGGAGACGAAATGAGCAGTTCTTC. Amino acid sequence: CASSPTSGRRNEQFF. Based on the CDR3 plus reference TRBV11-1 and TRBJ2-1, the full variable domain is EAEVAQSPRYKITEKSQAVAFWCDPISGHATLYWYRQILGQGPELLVQFQDESVVDDSQLPKDRFSAERLKGVDSTLKIQPAELGDSAMYLCASSPTSGRRNEQFFGPGTRLTVL.

The chain recombines TRBV4-1 with TRBJ2-7; 8 bases align to TRBD1. V was clipped by 4 bases and J by 0 bases; unmatched bases: 14. The CDR3 spans 18 residues. CDR1 is MGHRA, CDR2 YSYEKL, per germline. CDR3 sequence: CASSLVSGTGPYSYEQYF. CDR3 DNA sequence: TGCGCCAGCAGCCTCGTCTCAGGGACAGGCCCTTACTCCTACGAGCAGTACTTC.

The chain carries TRBV7-8 and TRBJ2-2; 7 bases agree with TRBD2. Germline trimming cut 8 bases from V and 6 bases from J; bases unmatched to any gene: 3. The CDR3 totals 12 residues. From germline, CDR1 is SGHVS and CDR2 FQNEAQ. The CDR3 loop is CASGGVSGELFF. The CDR3 DNA reads as TGTGCCAGCGGGGGGGTATCCGGGGAGCTGTTTTTT.

This clone was detected once. A far larger clone differs by one base, so this is likely a read error. V gene TRBV5-4 combines with J gene TRBJ1-2; D perhaps matches TRBD1 (5 bases). The CDR3 contains 16 residues. Per the germline V gene, CDR1 is SGHNT and CDR2 is YYREEE (reference sequence). Trimming stripped 3 bases from V and 2 bases from J, with 17 bases between. CDR3 DNA sequence: TGTGCCAGCAGCTGGGAGAGCGGGAGGACAAACTATGGCTACACCTTC. This codes for CASSWESGRTNYGYTF. The variable domain in full, completed from reference TRBV5-4 and TRBJ1-2, reads ETGVTQSPTHLIKTRGQQVTLRCSSQSGHNTVSWYQQALGQGPQFIFQYYREEENGRGNFPPRFSGLQFPNYSSELNVNALELDDSALYLCASSWESGRTNYGYTFGSGTRLTVV.

This rearrangement joins TRBV4-1 to TRBJ2-1; D may be TRBD1 (6 bases). From germline, CDR1 is MGHRA and CDR2 YSYEKL. CDR3 length equals 15 residues. V gave up 4 bases and J gave up 6 bases, with 16 bases separating them. The CDR3: CASSPRQGWINEQFF. DNA of the CDR3: TGCGCCAGCAGCCCCCGGCAGGGGTGGATCAATGAGCAGTTCTTC.

V usage is TRBV6-5 and J usage is TRBJ2-3; 7 positions agree with TRBD1. J lost 1 base, V lost 6 bases, and 4 bases had no gene match. Germline loops: CDR1 MNHEY, CDR2 SVGAGI. This CDR3 region has 14 residues. CDR3 in amino acids: CASSPGQGTDTQYF. In DNA, the CDR3 is TGTGCCAGCAGCCCTGGACAGGGCACAGATACGCAGTATTTT.

This clone is medium-sized (0.01 to 0.1%) in the sample. The chain employs TRBV30 and TRBJ1-1, with D unclear. The CDR3 runs 13 residues. Trimming cost V 0 bases and J 0 bases, with 5 bases left between them. Germline CDR1 GTSNPN, CDR2 SVGIG (reference sequence). CDR3 amino acids: CAWSVGLNTEAFF. The CDR3 DNA reads as TGTGCCTGGAGTGTTGGGTTGAACACTGAAGCTTTCTTT. Combining the CDR3 with reference TRBV30 and TRBJ1-1 gives the whole variable domain SQTIHQWPATLVQPVGSPLSLECTVEGTSNPNLYWYRQAAGRGLQLLFYSVGIGQISSEVPQNLSASRPQDRQFILSSKKLLLSDSGFYLCAWSVGLNTEAFFGQGTRLTVV.

The chain is built from TRBV15 and TRBJ1-2; TRBD1 is a possible D gene (5 bases). This CDR3 is built from 16 residues. V was pared by 0 bases and J by 4 bases, with 15 bases between. Germline values: CDR1 LNHNV, CDR2 YYDKDF (reference sequence). The CDR3 bases are TGTGCCACCAGCAGAGATTTGTCGGGGGACGGCTATGGCTACACCTTC. As protein: CATSRDLSGDGYGYTF.

The J gene is TRBJ1-5, the V gene TRBV12-5; TRBD1 might be the D (5 bases). V shed 5 bases and J shed 3 bases, with 38 bases lying between them. The length of the CDR3 is 23 residues. Germline V gives CDR1 LGHNT, CDR2 FRNRAP. Here the CDR3 DNA reads TGTGCTAGTGGTCAGAAGGTCCCTCGCCAGGGCAAGTTATGGGGTGTGTCCAATCAGCCCCAGCATTTT. Its protein product is CASGQKVPRQGKLWGVSNQPQHF. Supplemented by reference TRBV12-5 and TRBJ1-5, the full variable domain reads DARVTQTPRHKVTEMGQEVTMRCQPILGHNTVFWYRQTMMQGLELLAYFRNRAPLDDSGMPKDRFSAEMPDATLATLKIQPSEPRDSAVYFCASGQKVPRQGKLWGVSNQPQHFGDGTRLSIL.

V and J are TRBV11-3 and TRBJ2-7; unclear D gene. Germline CDR1 and CDR2: SGHNT and YENEEA. The CDR3 is made up of 14 amino acids. V gave up 1 base and J gave up 1 base, with 8 bases separating them. Written as DNA, the CDR3 is TGTGCCAGCAGCTTAGGGGTAGGGTCCTACGAGCAGTACTTC. Encoded protein: CASSLGVGSYEQYF.

The J gene is TRBJ2-2, the V gene TRBV19; D unclear. With 10 bases removed from V and 2 bases from J, the gap between germline ends came to 11 bases. The CDR3 is 13 residues long. Germline V gives CDR1 LNHDA, CDR2 SQIVND (reference sequence). CDR3 in amino acids: CATKWENTGELFF. CDR3 coding DNA: TGTGCCACCAAATGGGAAAACACCGGGGAGCTGTTTTTT.

The V and J genes are TRBV9 and TRBJ2-3, with a tentative D call TRBD1 (5 bases). Germline values: CDR1 SGDLS, CDR2 YYNGEE. Deletions cut 7 bases from V and 1 base from J, with 19 bases between. The CDR3 has 16 amino acids. CDR3 nucleotides: TGTGCCAGCCAACTAACTCCAGGGTCTGGCACAGATACGCAGTATTTT. Protein: CASQLTPGSGTDTQYF.

The chain recombines TRBV4-1 with TRBJ1-6; D is perhaps TRBD1 (5 bases). The CDR3 length is 13 residues. CDR1 MGHRA and CDR2 YSYEKL come from the germline V gene. V shed 4 bases and J shed 7 bases, with 8 bases lying between them. Written as DNA, the CDR3 is TGCGCCAGCAGCCTGAACAGGAATTCACCCCTCCACTTT. Amino acid sequence: CASSLNRNSPLHF.

The V gene is TRBV13, the J gene TRBJ2-1; no firm D call. CDR1 is PRHDT and CDR2 is FYEKMQ in the germline V gene (reference sequence). The CDR3 totals 12 residues. The V end lost 1 base, the J end lost 7 bases, and 5 bases lay between the germline ends. CDR3 nucleotide sequence: TGTGCCAGCAGCTTAGAAGAGAATGAGCAGTTCTTC. Translating it yields CASSLEENEQFF.

This chain connects TRBV27 to TRBJ1-1, with 9 bases identical to TRBD1. The CDR3 has 14 residues. Trimming cost V 2 bases and J 4 bases; bases outside gene matches: 2. The germline V gene encodes CDR1 MNHEY and CDR2 SMNVEV (reference sequence). CDR3 DNA: TGTGCCAGCAGTTTAGACAGGGGGGGCACTGAAGCTTTCTTT. It is translated as CASSLDRGGTEAFF.

The rearrangement joins TRBV5-6 to TRBJ2-7; D gene ambiguous. Germline loops: CDR1 SGHDT, CDR2 YYEEEE. Deletions cut 1 base from V and 3 bases from J, with 8 bases between. This CDR3 has 13 amino acids. CDR3 region: CASSLRSSYEQYF. Here the CDR3 DNA reads TGTGCCAGCAGCTTGCGATCCAGCTACGAGCAGTACTTC.

A note on this clone: Its ends do not fully match the called genes, so a read error is possible. The chain couples TRBV7-9 to TRBJ2-5, with unresolved D. The length of the CDR3 is 14 residues. Germline loops: CDR1 SEHNR, CDR2 FQNEAQ (reference sequence). Here the CDR3 reads CASSLPAARESQYF. DNA of the CDR3: TGTGCCAGCAGTCTGCCCGCTGCAAGAGAGTCCCAGTACTTC.

The gene calls are TRBV10-3 and TRBJ2-5; 15 bases map to TRBD2. This CDR3 is 15 amino acids long. Unmatched junction bases numbered 1, after V lost 3 bases and J lost 5 bases. Germline-derived CDR1 and CDR2 are ENHRY and SYGVKD. Written as DNA, the CDR3 is TGTGCCATCAGTGACGGGACTAGCGGGAGGGAGACCCAGTACTTC. Encoded protein: CAISDGTSGRETQYF.